These 14 T cell receptor beta chains were all obtained from the same sample, sequenced in a study of cytomegalovirus exposure and HLA in healthy donors. PCR used 60 Vbeta primers and 13 Jbeta primers. Here immunoSEQ multiplex PCR was the method, and the copy in TCRdb shows in-frame clones only, minus some. In the table there are 85,000 to 130,000 clones, roughly 70% of which are singletons. Sequencing was performed on PBMCs. These TCRs come from a woman aged 18-30 years in good health and CMV-seropositive.

The rearrangement uses TRBV4-3 and TRBJ1-1; D unclear. V lost 0 bases and J lost 10, with 18 bases in between. The CDR3 has 15 amino acids. Germline V gives CDR1 LGHNA, CDR2 YSLEER. DNA for the CDR3: TGCGCCAGCAGCCAAGATCTTGAGGGTTCTCTTAGAGCTTTCTTT. Translation gives CASSQDLEGSLRAFF.

This clone was picked up one time. The chain is built from TRBV7-8 and TRBJ2-6, with D possibly matching TRBD2 (5 bases). Germline CDR1 SGHVS, CDR2 FQNEAQ. The CDR3 has 18 residues. The V end was cut by 3 bases, the J end by 0 bases, with 15 bases between. CDR3 sequence (DNA): TGTGCCAGCAGCTTTATCGGACTTTACAGCTCTGGGGCCAACGTCCTGACTTTC. This gives the protein CASSFIGLYSSGANVLTF.

This chain joins TRBV28 and TRBJ1-2; D is perhaps TRBD1 (6 bases). CDR1 MDHEN and CDR2 SYDVKM come from the germline V gene. Trimming took 3 bases from V and 0 from J, leaving 11 bases between them. The CDR3 is 15 amino acids. This chain's CDR3 is CASSFQQGANYGYTF. CDR3 sequence (DNA): TGTGCCAGCAGTTTCCAACAGGGTGCTAACTATGGCTACACCTTC.

This chain connects TRBV7-3 to TRBJ2-3, with 14 positions matching TRBD2. Looked up from germline, CDR1 is SGHTA and CDR2 is FQGTGA. The CDR3 consists of 19 residues. V lost 0 bases and J lost 4; bases outside the gene matches: 9. In DNA form, the CDR3 reads TGTGCCAGCAGCTTAACGCCCTTGGGACTAGCGGGAGCTTCAGATACGCAGTATTTT. Translated: CASSLTPLGLAGASDTQYF. Filled out from reference TRBV7-3 and TRBJ2-3, the complete variable domain reads GAGVSQTPSNKVTEKGKYVELRCDPISGHTALYWYRQSLGQGPEFLIYFQGTGAADDSGLPNDRFFAVRPEGSVSTLKIQRTERGDSAVYLCASSLTPLGLAGASDTQYFGPGTRLTVL.

This clone was detected once. J is TRBJ2-7 and V is TRBV5-1, with 9 nucleotides matching TRBD1. The CDR3 is 15 residues long. The germline gives CDR1 SGHRS, CDR2 YFSETQ. Unmatched junction bases numbered 6, after V lost 2 bases and J lost 3 bases. Written as DNA, the CDR3 is TGCGCCAGCAGCTTAGAACCGGGACAGGGCTACGAGCAGTACTTC. It translates to CASSLEPGQGYEQYF.

The chain employs TRBV7-9 and TRBJ1-1; the D gene is possibly TRBD1 (6 bases). Germline V gene lookup returns CDR1 SEHNR and CDR2 FQNEAQ (reference sequence). The CDR3 sequence is 14 residues long. The ends were cut back, 5 bases at V and 2 bases at J, with 12 bases in the middle. The CDR3, as DNA: TGTGCCAGCAGCCCCGGGACATACAACACTGAAGCTTTCTTT. Encoded protein: CASSPGTYNTEAFF.

The chain employs TRBV2 and TRBJ2-3; D call uncertain. Germline values: CDR1 SNHLY, CDR2 FYNNEI. V was clipped by 6 bases and J by 6 bases, with 10 bases between them. The CDR3 spans 12 residues. CDR3 nucleotides: TGTGCCAGCAGAATCCTCGGTGATACGCAGTATTTT. Its translation: CASRILGDTQYF.

V gene TRBV28 combines with J gene TRBJ1-5; D may be TRBD1 (6 bases). The V gene's germline CDR1 is MDHEN and CDR2 SYDVKM. The ends were cut back, 11 bases at V and 5 bases at J, with 19 bases in the middle. CDR3 length: 14 amino acids. CDR3 in DNA: TGTGCCCTGGAAATTTTCGACAGGTATCAGCCCCAGCATTTT. This encodes CALEIFDRYQPQHF.

The chain couples TRBV7-2 to TRBJ2-5; D is uncertain. The CDR3 covers 13 residues. Germline assignment: CDR1 SGHTA and CDR2 FQGNSA. With 3 bases removed from V and 2 bases from J, the gap between germline ends came to 7 bases. For the CDR3, the DNA is TGTGCCAGCAGCTTTTTCCCTCAAGAGACCCAGTACTTC. It translates to CASSFFPQETQYF.

The J gene is TRBJ1-2, the V gene TRBV5-4, with 12 nucleotides matching TRBD1. The V gene's germline CDR1 is SGHNT and CDR2 YYREEE (reference sequence). This CDR3 region has 16 residues. V lost 6 bases to trimming and J lost 8 bases; unmatched junction nucleotides: 14. The chain's CDR3 is CASISDGTGGADGYTF. CDR3 nucleotide sequence: TGTGCCAGCATCTCGGATGGGACAGGGGGCGCGGACGGCTACACCTTC.

The chain has TRBV4-3 and TRBJ1-5, with D perhaps matching TRBD1 (5 bases). V was shortened by 0 bases and J by 2 bases, with 17 bases between the two germline ends. CDR1 LGHNA and CDR2 YSLEER come from the germline V gene. This CDR3 is 18 amino acids long. CDR3 region: CASSQDQGNPEGNQPQHF. DNA of the CDR3: TGCGCCAGCAGCCAAGATCAGGGCAACCCTGAGGGCAATCAGCCCCAGCATTTT.

This chain connects TRBV5-4 to TRBJ2-3; 12 nucleotides agree with TRBD2. CDR1 SGHNT and CDR2 YYREEE come from the germline V gene (reference sequence). This CDR3 has 15 amino acids. Trimming took 4 bases from V and 3 from J; bases not matched to a gene: 3. The CDR3 region has the DNA TGTGCCAGCAGCCAGACTAGCGGGAGAACAGATACGCAGTATTTT. Its translation: CASSQTSGRTDTQYF.

The gene calls are TRBV30 and TRBJ2-3; tentative D call: TRBD1 (5 bases). The germline V and J ends were trimmed by 2 bases and 4 bases, with 13 bases remaining between them. The CDR3 contains 14 residues. Per germline, CDR1 GTSNPN and CDR2 SVGIG (reference sequence). CDR3 loop: CAWSTQGVPDTQYF. In DNA form, the CDR3 reads TGTGCCTGGAGTACCCAGGGCGTTCCAGATACGCAGTATTTT.

J is TRBJ1-2 and V is TRBV9; no firm D call. The germline V gene encodes CDR1 SGDLS and CDR2 YYNGEE. Trimming shortened V by 7 bases and J by 6 bases, and 13 bases separated the two germline ends. There are 12 residues in the CDR3. The CDR3 DNA is TGTGCCAGCTTTCGAGTCGCCCATGGCTACACCTTC. Residues: CASFRVAHGYTF.